A selection of T cell receptor beta chains follows, all from one sample in a study of identifying expanded T cells in peripheral blood. The data were produced by immunoSEQ multiplex PCR, yet TCRdb's version contains in-frame clones alone and is incomplete. The data hold more than 90,000 clones, with roughly 87% observed a single time. Sequencing input: blood. The receptor set was obtained from a person aged 18 to 70 in good health. Each CDR3 is given with its conserved first and last residue. Fields, in order: V gene, clone size, D gene, J gene, CDR3 DNA, CDR3 protein. The D gene is left open where the match is weak. Clone size, where shown, is once, few, many, or a class for clones that have expanded.

TRBV21-1	.	.	TRBJ2-4	TGTGCCAGCAGCAAAGGTACAGGGATAGATATCAGGAAAAACATTCAGTACTTC	CASSKGTGIDIRKNIQYF
TRBV19	.	.	TRBJ1-5	TGTGCCAGTAGTATCTACGAAGGCAATCAGCCCCAGCATTTT	CASSIYEGNQPQHF
TRBV29-1	.	TRBD1	TRBJ2-7	TGCAGCGCAGAGGGGACAGGGTCCCACGAGCAGTACTTC	CSAEGTGSHEQYF
TRBV11-3	.	TRBD2	TRBJ2-7	TGTGCCAGCAGCTTAGACCCACCTGGTGGACTAGCTGACGAGCAGTACTTC	CASSLDPPGGLADEQYF
TRBV4-3	.	TRBD2	TRBJ2-2	TGCGCCAGCAGCCAAGGTCCAGCGGGGTCTGCGAACACCGGGGAGCTGTTTTTT	CASSQGPAGSANTGELFF
TRBV7-9	.	TRBD1	TRBJ1-5	TGTGCCAGCAGCCCATTGACAGGGGACGGCCAGCCCCAGCATTTT	CASSPLTGDGQPQHF
TRBV7-9	.	.	TRBJ1-4	TGTGCCAGCAGCCCCGTCGCCGGGGGGGCGGAGGAAAAACTGTTTTTT	CASSPVAGGAEEKLFF
TRBV18	.	.	TRBJ1-1	TGTGCCAGCTCACCAGGGGCGGGGGACACTGAAGCTTTCTTT	CASSPGAGDTEAFF
TRBV10-2	once	.	TRBJ2-1	TGCGCCAGCAGTGAGTCGATTCGGACGGCCGAGCAGTTCTTC	CASSESIRTAEQFF
TRBV2	.	.	TRBJ1-1	TGTGCCAGCAGTGGGGAAGGGGCGAACACTGAAGCTTTCTTT	CASSGEGANTEAFF
TRBV15	.	TRBD1	TRBJ2-5	TGTGCCACCAGCAGAGATCAGGGGGAAGAGACCCAGTACTTC	CATSRDQGEETQYF
TRBV27	once	.	TRBJ1-2	TGTGCCAGCGCCTCCGCCCCTCGCCTGGGCTACACCTTC	CASASAPRLGYTF
TRBV28	.	TRBD1	TRBJ2-6	TGTGCCAGCAGGAGGACAGGGGCTACCTCTGGGGCCAACGTCCTGACTTTC	CASRRTGATSGANVLTF
TRBV6-5	.	.	TRBJ2-5	TGTGCCAGCAGTTACGACCCCCTCAGGACCGACTCAGCCCAGTACTTC	CASSYDPLRTDSAQYF
TRBV7-8	.	.	TRBJ2-2	TGTGCCAGCAGCTCAGAGGCCGGGGAGCTGTTTTTT	CASSSEAGELFF
TRBV11-2	.	.	TRBJ2-7	TGTGCCAGCAGCTTTTGGGGAGCCATACGCGACGAGCAGTACTTC	CASSFWGAIRDEQYF
TRBV6-5	.	TRBD1	TRBJ2-7	TGTGCCACCCGGGGACAGGATGGCTACGAGCAGTACTTC	CATRGQDGYEQYF
TRBV4-3	once	.	TRBJ2-6	TGCGCCAGCAGCCGGACTTTACAACCCTCTGGGGCCAACGTCCTGACTTTC	CASSRTLQPSGANVLTF
TRBV5-3	.	.	TRBJ2-7	TGTGCCAGAAGGCCCCTCCCACGCGTCGGCTACGAGCAGTACTTC	CARRPLPRVGYEQYF
TRBV5-1	.	TRBD1	TRBJ2-4	TGCGCCAGCAGCTCACGGACAGGGGCCGCGTCCCTAGCCAAAAACATTCAGTACTTC	CASSSRTGAASLAKNIQYF
TRBV10-2	.	.	TRBJ2-5	TGCGCCAGCAGTGAGTCAGGGATTGGAGAGACCCAGTACTTC	CASSESGIGETQYF
TRBV4-1	.	.	TRBJ1-1	TGCGCCAGCAGCCTCTCAAATCCAACGGACACTGAAGCTTTCTTT	CASSLSNPTDTEAFF
TRBV5-4	once	TRBD1	TRBJ2-7	TGTGCCAGCAGTTACGACCCGGGACAGGGACCTTCCTACGAGCAGTACTTC	CASSYDPGQGPSYEQYF
TRBV7-9	.	.	TRBJ1-2	TGTGCCAGCAGCTCCACCACAGGGTCCTATGGCTACACCTTC	CASSSTTGSYGYTF
TRBV5-8	.	.	TRBJ2-5	TGTGCCAGCAGCTTGTCGCCCACTCTCCAAGAGACCCAGTACTTC	CASSLSPTLQETQYF
TRBV15	.	TRBD1	TRBJ1-5	TGTGCCACCAGCCTCCAACAGGGGAGCAATCAGCCCCAGCATTTT	CATSLQQGSNQPQHF
TRBV4-2	.	.	TRBJ2-1	TGTGCCAGCAGCCAAGGGGCGGGGGCGGCCCTCGATGAGCAGTTCTTC	CASSQGAGAALDEQFF
TRBV7-9	few	.	TRBJ1-2	TGTGCCAGCAGCTTAGTCAGTCGGGACTATGGCTACACCTTC	CASSLVSRDYGYTF
TRBV29-1	.	TRBD1	TRBJ1-2	TGCAGCGTTGGTATCCTCGGACAGGCGGGCTACACCTTC	CSVGILGQAGYTF
TRBV6-1	.	.	TRBJ2-1	TGTGCCAGCAGTGAAGGACTCCGGCAGTTCTTC	CASSEGLRQFF
TRBV10-1	.	TRBD2	TRBJ2-5	TGCGCCAGCAGTGATCAAGCGGGGACCCAGGAGACCCAGTACTTC	CASSDQAGTQETQYF
TRBV10-1	.	.	TRBJ1-1	TGCGCCAGCAGTGAGTCGAGGAGGGTGAAAGCTTTCTTT	CASSESRRVKAFF